These 30 T cell receptor beta chains were all obtained from the same sample, sequenced in a study of blood T cell repertoires in COVID-19. Here immunoSEQ multiplex PCR was the method, and the copy in TCRdb shows in-frame clones only, minus some. The data show 150,000 to 200,000 clones, around 76% seen once. The material sequenced was PBMCs or T cells enriched from blood (not recorded which). The receptors shown here come from a woman aged 45-65 years with acute COVID-19.

The rearrangement joins TRBV28 to TRBJ2-4; TRBD2 might be the D (6 bases). The CDR3 runs 17 residues. Looked up from germline, CDR1 is MDHEN and CDR2 is SYDVKM. V was clipped by 7 bases and J by 0 bases, with 19 bases between them. Here the CDR3 DNA reads TGTGCCAGCAATTCACCCGGAGGGAGACTAGCCAAAAACATTCAGTACTTC. Its translation is CASNSPGGRLAKNIQYF. The full variable domain, rest sourced from reference TRBV28 and TRBJ2-4, is DVKVTQSSRYLVKRTGEKVFLECVQDMDHENMFWYRQDPGLGLRLIYFSYDVKMKEKGDIPEGYSVSREKKERFSLILESASTNQTSMYLCASNSPGGRLAKNIQYFGAGTRLSVL.

The chain couples TRBV7-9 to TRBJ1-2, with D unresolved. Germline V CDR1 and CDR2: SEHNR, FQNEAQ (reference sequence). V lost 4 bases, J lost 2 bases, and 5 bases lay in between. CDR3 size: 12 residues. CDR3 protein: CASSSSNYGYTF. Here the CDR3 DNA reads TGTGCCAGCAGCTCGTCCAACTATGGCTACACCTTC.

Notes on this clone: The sample holds other DNA sequences that translate to the same CDR3. V is TRBV9 and J is TRBJ2-2; TRBD2 matches at 7 bases. Trimming removed 0 bases from V and 1 base from J; junction bases left unmatched: 0. Germline V gives CDR1 SGDLS, CDR2 YYNGEE. This CDR3 comprises 15 residues. DNA for the CDR3: TGTGCCAGCAGCGTAGGCGGGGGGAACACCGGGGAGCTGTTTTTT. It yields the protein CASSVGGGNTGELFF.

The chain couples TRBV7-9 to TRBJ1-2; D is perhaps TRBD1 (6 bases). In germline, CDR1 is SEHNR, CDR2 FQNEAQ (reference sequence). The CDR3 is made up of 13 amino acids. V lost 7 bases and J 4 bases, leaving 13 bases between the germline ends. CDR3 sequence: CASITGGSYGYTF. CDR3 coding DNA: TGTGCCAGCATCACGGGGGGCTCCTATGGCTACACCTTC.

J is TRBJ1-2 and V is TRBV18, with a weak D call TRBD1 (6 bases). Germline V gene data show CDR1 as KGHSH and CDR2 as LQKENI. This CDR3 has 14 residues. Trimming removed 3 bases from V and 4 bases from J, with 12 bases in between. As DNA, the CDR3 is TGTGCCAGCTCACCCGACAGGATCGCCTATGGCTACACCTTC. Its translation: CASSPDRIAYGYTF. Full variable domain (rest looked up from reference TRBV18 and TRBJ1-2): NAGVMQNPRHLVRRRGQEARLRCSPMKGHSHVYWYRQLPEEGLKFMVYLQKENIIDESGMPKERFSAEFPKEGPSILRIQQVVRGDSAAYFCASSPDRIAYGYTFGSGTRLTVV.

As DNA, the CDR3 is TGCGCCAGCAGCTGGGGGGGGTCCAGACAGCCCCAGCATTTT. This sequence encodes CASSWGGSRQPQHF. The rearrangement links TRBV5-1 to TRBJ1-5; D may be TRBD1 (5 bases). V was shortened by 3 bases and J by 7 bases, with 14 bases between the two germline ends. This CDR3 spans 14 amino acids. Germline V lookup: CDR1 SGHRS, CDR2 YFSETQ.

The rearrangement links TRBV4-1 to TRBJ1-2, with 7 bases fitting TRBD1. The CDR3 spans 14 residues. V shed 6 bases, J shed 4 bases, and the junction held 8 bases outside the gene matches. Looked up from germline, CDR1 is MGHRA and CDR2 is YSYEKL. The DNA for the CDR3 is TGCGCCAGCAGTGTCGACAGGGAGATCTATGGCTACACCTTC. Protein: CASSVDREIYGYTF.

The V gene is TRBV5-1, the J gene TRBJ1-1; the D gene is possibly TRBD1 (6 bases). This CDR3 is built from 15 residues. The germline V gene has CDR1 SGHRS and CDR2 YFSETQ. V lost 0 bases and J 0 bases, leaving 9 bases between the germline ends. This chain's CDR3 is CASSLVGGLNTEAFF. Here the CDR3 DNA reads TGCGCCAGCAGCTTGGTGGGGGGGCTGAACACTGAAGCTTTCTTT.

This CDR3 reads CASSLDRGPEAFF. As DNA, the CDR3 is TGCGCCAGCAGCTTAGACAGGGGTCCCGAAGCTTTCTTT. The chain recombines TRBV5-1 with TRBJ1-1, with 8 bases matching TRBD1. V shed 2 bases and J 8 bases; nucleotides not matched to a gene: 5. This CDR3 spans 13 amino acids. Germline V gene lookup returns CDR1 SGHRS and CDR2 YFSETQ.

This chain links TRBV10-3 with TRBJ1-1; 7 nucleotides match TRBD1. Germline-derived CDR1 and CDR2 are ENHRY and SYGVKD. This CDR3 has 16 amino acids. The V gene end was trimmed by 3 bases and the J gene end by 0 bases; junction bases not matched to a gene: 7. The CDR3 sequence is CAISDLRDSMNTEAFF. In nucleotides, the CDR3 is TGTGCCATCAGTGACTTAAGGGACAGCATGAACACTGAAGCTTTCTTT.

The V gene is TRBV29-1, the J gene TRBJ1-5; D unresolved. Trimming cost V 2 bases and J 6 bases, with 11 bases left between them. Germline V gene lookup returns CDR1 SQVTM and CDR2 ANQGSEA. This CDR3 has 13 residues. CDR3 sequence reads: CSVEPGLGQPQHF. CDR3 coding DNA: TGCAGCGTTGAACCGGGTTTGGGTCAGCCCCAGCATTTT.

The chain links TRBV6-5 to TRBJ1-6; possible D gene TRBD1, 6 bases. V was pared by 3 bases and J by 10 bases, with 13 bases between. The CDR3 sequence is 14 residues long. Germline V lookup: CDR1 MNHEY, CDR2 SVGAGI. CDR3 sequence reads: CASSYNRVISPLHF. The DNA for the CDR3 is TGTGCCAGCAGTTATAACAGGGTGATCTCACCCCTCCACTTT.

The chain combines TRBV7-8 with TRBJ1-5, with D perhaps TRBD1 (5 bases). The germline CDR1 and CDR2 sequences are SGHVS and FQNEAQ. The CDR3 loop spans 14 amino acids. V shed 1 base and J shed 3 bases, with 7 bases lying between them. Written as DNA, the CDR3 is TGTGCCAGCAGCTTAGTCAGGGACAATCAGCCCCAGCATTTT. Amino acid sequence: CASSLVRDNQPQHF.

The rearrangement uses TRBV27 and TRBJ2-5; D is possibly TRBD1 (6 bases). This CDR3 has 15 amino acids. V was trimmed by 1 base and J by 3 bases, leaving 12 bases between them. The V gene's germline CDR1 is MNHEY and CDR2 SMNVEV (reference sequence). CDR3 sequence: CASSLWAGDKETQYF. CDR3 bases: TGTGCCAGCAGTTTATGGGCAGGGGATAAAGAGACCCAGTACTTC.

The V and J genes are TRBV10-3 and TRBJ2-5; no clear D gene. Germline V gives CDR1 ENHRY, CDR2 SYGVKD. Trimming stripped 6 bases from V and 5 bases from J, with 16 bases between. The CDR3 covers 14 residues. CDR3 coding DNA: TGTGCCATCAGACCCAACACGCCCGGGGAGACCCAGTACTTC. Its protein product is CAIRPNTPGETQYF.

The V gene is TRBV4-1, the J gene TRBJ1-1; D unresolved. The CDR3 has 13 residues. V lost 0 bases to trimming and J lost 11 bases, with 13 bases between them. Germline V CDR1 and CDR2: MGHRA, YSYEKL. CDR3 region: CASSQDVAPGAFF. In DNA form, the CDR3 reads TGCGCCAGCAGCCAAGATGTCGCTCCGGGGGCTTTCTTT.

The V call is TRBV4-1, the J call TRBJ2-3; 8 nucleotides line up with TRBD2. The CDR3 spans 17 residues. The V gene end was trimmed by 3 bases and the J gene end by 1 base; junction bases not matched to a gene: 9. Germline assignment: CDR1 MGHRA and CDR2 YSYEKL. The CDR3 here is CASSQTPGGAGTDTQYF. CDR3 DNA: TGCGCCAGCAGCCAGACCCCCGGGGGGGCCGGCACAGATACGCAGTATTTT.

V and J are TRBV6-5 and TRBJ2-4; the D gene is possibly TRBD1 (5 bases). Between the trimmed V and J ends, which lost 5 bases and 7 bases, there was a span of 9 bases. The CDR3 spans 12 residues. Germline CDR1 and CDR2: MNHEY and SVGAGI. The DNA of the CDR3 is TGTGCCAGCAGTCAGGGTCACAACATTCAGTACTTC. Translation gives CASSQGHNIQYF.

CDR3 sequence reads: CASSLQDNSPLHF. The CDR3 DNA reads TGTGCCAGCAGTCTTCAGGATAATTCACCCCTCCACTTT. The genes are TRBV6-4 and TRBJ1-6; D ambiguous. Germline V gene lookup returns CDR1 MRHNA and CDR2 SNTAGT. The CDR3 sequence is 13 residues long. Trimming pared 5 bases from V and 5 bases from J, leaving 7 bases between.

The chain links TRBV4-2 to TRBJ1-2, with D perhaps matching TRBD1 (6 bases). Trimming stripped 0 bases from V and 5 bases from J, with 16 bases between. CDR1 is LGHNA and CDR2 is YNFKEQ in the germline V gene. The CDR3 runs 16 residues. CDR3 region: CASSQDLQGRAYGYTF. The CDR3 DNA sequence: TGTGCCAGCAGCCAAGATCTCCAGGGGAGGGCATATGGCTACACCTTC.

This chain uses TRBV4-1 with TRBJ2-5; 12 bases are a match to TRBD2. Looked up from germline, CDR1 is MGHRA and CDR2 is YSYEKL. With 0 bases clipped from V and 5 bases from J, the junction kept 7 bases outside the gene matches. This CDR3 comprises 17 residues. CDR3 region: CASSQDLLAGGFETQYF. The CDR3 nucleotides read TGCGCCAGCAGCCAAGATTTACTAGCGGGGGGTTTTGAGACCCAGTACTTC.

This clone was detected a few times. CDR3 bases: TGTGCCAGCAGCTTAGTCGCCCAGGTGGGCACTGAAGCTTTCTTT. This gives the protein CASSLVAQVGTEAFF. The chain combines TRBV7-6 with TRBJ1-1; D is undetermined. The CDR3 runs to 15 residues. Per the germline V gene, CDR1 is SGHVS and CDR2 is FNYEAQ. The V and J ends lost 1 base and 4 bases respectively, with 13 bases between them.

The chain joins TRBV19 to TRBJ1-5; D possibly corresponds to TRBD1 (5 bases). The germline V gene encodes CDR1 LNHDA and CDR2 SQIVND (reference sequence). This CDR3 has 14 amino acids. V lost 3 bases and J 6 bases, leaving 12 bases between the germline ends. CDR3 sequence (DNA): TGTGCCAGTAGTATTTCTACAGGTGGTCAGCCCCAGCATTTT. Its translation: CASSISTGGQPQHF.

This clone came up once. The chain links TRBV10-3 to TRBJ1-5, with a weak D call TRBD1 (5 bases). This CDR3 has 12 residues. Trimming left V 8 bases short and J 5 bases short, with 10 bases between. Germline V gives CDR1 ENHRY, CDR2 SYGVKD. The DNA of the CDR3 is TGTGCCATCGGCGACAGATATCAGCCCCAGCATTTT. This codes for CAIGDRYQPQHF.

The V gene is TRBV19, the J gene TRBJ2-2; D perhaps matches TRBD1 (5 bases). The germline gives CDR1 LNHDA, CDR2 SQIVND (reference sequence). Trimming shortened V by 3 bases and J by 5 bases, and 13 bases separated the two germline ends. The CDR3 has 15 amino acids. This CDR3 is CASSIDSLTTGELFF. Here the CDR3 DNA reads TGTGCCAGTAGTATTGACAGCCTGACTACCGGGGAGCTGTTTTTT.

The chain employs TRBV28 and TRBJ2-1, with TRBD2 matching 7 bases. CDR3 size: 13 residues. J was trimmed by 4 bases and V by 7 bases; bases with no gene match: 4. In germline, CDR1 is MDHEN, CDR2 SYDVKM. In nucleotides, the CDR3 is TGTGCCAGCAAATCGGGGGGATACAATGAGCAGTTCTTC. This sequence encodes CASKSGGYNEQFF.

The gene calls are TRBV6-6 and TRBJ1-2; 7 bases line up with TRBD1. This CDR3 is 17 amino acids long. Looked up from germline, CDR1 is MNHNY and CDR2 is SVGAGI (reference sequence). J gave up 4 bases and V 5 bases, and 16 bases lay outside the gene matches. CDR3 amino acids: CASSRLQTGVRGYGYTF. In DNA, the CDR3 is TGTGCCAGCAGTCGTCTACAAACAGGGGTTCGGGGCTATGGCTACACCTTC.

In this sample, this clone turned up a few times. V is TRBV28 and J is TRBJ2-5; D is undetermined. Trimming left V 8 bases short and J 3 bases short, with 10 bases between. The CDR3 has 12 amino acids. The germline V gene has CDR1 MDHEN and CDR2 SYDVKM. CDR3 amino acids: CASSSVEETQYF. The CDR3 region has the DNA TGTGCCAGCTCTTCAGTTGAAGAGACCCAGTACTTC.

This chain links TRBV10-1 with TRBJ2-3; D possibly corresponds to TRBD1 (6 bases). The V gene's germline CDR1 is WNHNN and CDR2 SYGVQD (reference sequence). Trimming left V 3 bases short and J 0 bases short, with 16 bases between. CDR3 size: 17 residues. CDR3 in amino acids: CASSESPGQRSTDTQYF. The CDR3 DNA follows: TGCGCCAGCAGTGAATCCCCAGGACAGAGGAGCACAGATACGCAGTATTTT.

This clone was observed a few times. The chain joins TRBV29-1 to TRBJ1-2, with D possibly TRBD1 on 5 matching bases. The germline V and J ends were trimmed by 6 bases and 7 bases, with 21 bases remaining between them. The length of the CDR3 is 14 residues. Germline CDR1 reads SQVTM; CDR2 reads ANQGSEA. In DNA, the CDR3 is TGCAGCGTGAGGGGCCGGGAGGGCCCTTCTGGCTACACCTTC. Residues: CSVRGREGPSGYTF.